Below, one T cell receptor (beta chain) is given with its context. Its antigen is still unknown. This record belongs to a study of graft-versus-host responses after intestinal transplantation. The CDR3 has 15 residues. The V gene's germline CDR1 is MNHEY and CDR2 SMNVEV (reference sequence). With 2 bases clipped from V and 5 bases from J, the junction kept 6 bases outside the gene matches. Only in-frame clones appear in the TCRdb table, and some are missing; sequencing was by immunoSEQ multiplex PCR. This table has tens of thousands of clones, about 92% appearing once. The material sequenced was unstimulated CD8+ T cells sorted from spleen or lymph node cells, taken before intestinal transplant. This receptor was obtained from a human donor who received an intestinal transplant. The genes are TRBV27 and TRBJ2-1; TRBD2 matches at 7 bases. The CDR3 DNA reads as TGTGCCAGCAGTTTAGTCAGCGGGGCTAACAATGAGCAGTTCTTC. It specifies CASSLVSGANNEQFF.